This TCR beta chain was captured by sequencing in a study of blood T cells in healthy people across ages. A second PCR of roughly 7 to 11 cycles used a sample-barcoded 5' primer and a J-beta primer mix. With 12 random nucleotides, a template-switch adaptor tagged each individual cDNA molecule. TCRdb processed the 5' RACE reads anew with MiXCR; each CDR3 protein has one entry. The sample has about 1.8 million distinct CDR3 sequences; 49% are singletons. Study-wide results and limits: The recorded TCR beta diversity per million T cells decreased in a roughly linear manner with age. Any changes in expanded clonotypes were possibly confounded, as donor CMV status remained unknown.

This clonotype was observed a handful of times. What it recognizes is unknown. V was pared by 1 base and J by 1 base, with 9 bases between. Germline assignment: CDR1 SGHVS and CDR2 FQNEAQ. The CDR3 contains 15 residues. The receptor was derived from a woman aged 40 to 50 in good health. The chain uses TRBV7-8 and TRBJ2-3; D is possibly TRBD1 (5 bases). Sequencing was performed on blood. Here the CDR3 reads CASSLVPRGTDTQYF. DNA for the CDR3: TGTGCCAGCAGCTTAGTTCCCAGGGGCACAGATACGCAGTATTTT.